This TCR beta chain was profiled in a study of T cell responses to AZD1222 COVID-19 vaccine. Study-level information: Doses given second, at about 4 or about 12 weeks, were pooled.

Comments on this clone: No antigen is known for it.

General study results and limits: Among AZD1222 vaccinees, only five to seven were seropositive at baseline.

Measured with immunoSEQ multiplex PCR; TCRdb has only the in-frame clones, and not every one. The repertoire has 150,000 or so clones, about 87% of them found once; the top ten carry 2.5% to 4%. The sequenced sample was peripheral blood, obtained on day 0 of AZD1222 vaccination. This sequence originates from an adult in good health.

CDR3 loop: CSVVGLGNTEAFF. CDR3 nucleotides: TGCAGCGTTGTGGGGTTGGGGAACACTGAAGCTTTCTTT. The genes are TRBV29-1 and TRBJ1-1; no definite D call. V lost 4 bases and J 1 base, leaving 10 bases between the germline ends. CDR1 and CDR2 from the germline V gene are SQVTM and ANQGSEA. CDR3 length: 13 residues.